This entry lists 21 T cell receptor beta chains sequenced from one sample in a study of Graves' ophthalmopathy and Graves' hyperthyroidism. For repertoire sequencing, the TCR beta CDR3 regions were amplified from RNA transcripts. First-round RT-PCR used HTBI primers; second-round multiplex PCR followed. TCRdb itself ran the multiplex PCR reads through MiXCR, one entry per CDR3 protein. The sample shows approximately 1.2 million distinct CDR3 sequences, around a third of them seen only once. The sample was peripheral blood or thyroid tissue (not recorded which). Receptors originate from an adult man with Graves' hyperthyroidism.

This clonotype was seen many times. The rearrangement links TRBV2 to TRBJ1-1; D not certain. Trimming removed 2 bases from V and 4 bases from J, with 11 bases in between. This CDR3 has 14 residues. Looked up from germline, CDR1 is SNHLY and CDR2 is FYNNEI. CDR3 loop: CASSESPLGTEAFF. The CDR3 DNA reads as TGTGCCAGCAGTGAAAGCCCCCTAGGCACTGAAGCTTTCTTT.

The genes are TRBV2 and TRBJ1-5; D remains unclear. The CDR3 sequence is 12 residues long. CDR1 SNHLY and CDR2 FYNNEI come from the germline V gene. Trimming left V 5 bases short and J 6 bases short, with 8 bases between. The CDR3, as DNA: TGTGCCAGCAGTTACGAGGCTCAGCCCCAGCATTTT. It codes for CASSYEAQPQHF.

The gene calls are TRBV5-6 and TRBJ1-5, with 9 bases fitting TRBD1. Germline V lookup: CDR1 SGHDT, CDR2 YYEEEE. The CDR3 has 15 residues. J lost 3 bases, V lost 1 base, and 2 bases had no gene match. In DNA, the CDR3 is TGTGCCAGCAGCTTGACAGGGGGCTACAATCAGCCCCAGCATTTT. Translation: CASSLTGGYNQPQHF.

Concerning this clonotype itself: It is likely a read error, because the conserved phenylalanine at the end of the CDR3 is missing. The limits of the CDR3 on the DNA are not certain, so only TCRdb's listed CDR3 is given. V is TRBV7-2 and J is TRBJ2-2. Germline CDR1 SGHTA, CDR2 FQGNSA. The CDR3 region is 10 residues in length, termini included. CDR3 residues: CASSLSGSWL.

This clonotype was counted at least ten times. The chain recombines TRBV7-9 with TRBJ2-7; 8 bases are a match to TRBD1. This CDR3 has 15 amino acids. In germline, CDR1 is SEHNR, CDR2 FQNEAQ (reference sequence). Trimming took 5 bases from V and 5 from J; bases not matched to a gene: 11. The CDR3: CASSGTTGALDEQYF. CDR3 DNA sequence: TGTGCCAGCAGCGGGACGACAGGGGCTCTAGACGAGCAGTACTTC.

This clonotype was counted a few times. The chain is built from TRBV12-3 or TRBV12-4 and TRBJ1-1, with D possibly being TRBD1 (5 bases). The ends were cut back, 5 bases at V and 5 bases at J, with 15 bases in the middle. CDR3 length: 14 residues. DNA of the CDR3: TGTGCCAGCAGTAAAGACAGTGGAGGGACTGAAGCTTTCTTT. Translating gives CASSKDSGGTEAFF.

V and J are TRBV12-3 or TRBV12-4 and TRBJ1-1, with a possible D match to TRBD1 (5 bases). The CDR3 runs 14 residues. Trimming pared 6 bases from V and 1 base from J, leaving 12 bases between. CDR3 residues: CASRSRQQNTEAFF. Here the CDR3 DNA reads TGTGCCAGCAGATCAAGACAGCAGAACACTGAAGCTTTCTTT.

This clonotype was observed once. This may be a read error: a much more frequent sequence differs by one nucleotide. The gene calls are TRBV20-1 and TRBJ1-5; no definite D call. CDR1 and CDR2 (germline): DFQATT, SNEGSKA (reference sequence). The CDR3 runs to 14 residues. CDR3 coding DNA: TGCAGTACTAGAGTCGGGCGGAATAATCAGCCCCAGCATTTT. It specifies CSTRVGRNNQPQHF.

The chain has TRBV6-5 and TRBJ1-3; D unresolved. Germline-derived CDR1 and CDR2 are MNHEY and SVGAGI. The CDR3 spans 15 residues. Trimming removed 0 bases at V and 0 bases at J, with 6 bases between. The CDR3 nucleotides are TGTGCCAGCAGTTACTCATCGAGCTCTGGAAACACCATATATTTT. Translated, it gives CASSYSSSSGNTIYF.

CDR3 DNA: TGCAGTGCGATTCTGAATGAAAAACTGTTTTTT. Its protein product is CSAILNEKLFF. The chain carries TRBV20-1 and TRBJ1-4; D not certain. Germline V gene sequence: CDR1 DFQATT, CDR2 SNEGSKA (reference sequence). The CDR3 length is 11 residues. Trimming cost V 6 bases and J 5 bases, with 7 bases left between them.

The rearrangement joins TRBV29-1 to TRBJ2-3; D remains unclear. This CDR3 has 16 amino acids. CDR1 SQVTM and CDR2 ANQGSEA come from the germline V gene. V was cut by 0 bases and J by 1 base, with 14 bases left in between. DNA of the CDR3: TGCAGCGTTGAAGATGGCATGTGGGAAGGCACAGATACGCAGTATTTT. Translating it yields CSVEDGMWEGTDTQYF.

The gene calls are TRBV19 and TRBJ2-2; a possible D gene is TRBD2 (6 bases). This CDR3 spans 14 amino acids. CDR1 is LNHDA and CDR2 is SQIVND in the germline V gene (reference sequence). The V end was cut by 11 bases, the J end by 2 bases, with 15 bases between. The CDR3 reads CAVEGKFNTGELFF. DNA of the CDR3: TGTGCCGTGGAGGGCAAATTCAACACCGGGGAGCTGTTTTTT.

The gene calls are TRBV20-1 and TRBJ2-2; D perhaps matches TRBD2 (5 bases). Germline lookup yields CDR1 DFQATT and CDR2 SNEGSKA (reference sequence). This CDR3 spans 16 amino acids. V dropped 0 bases and J dropped 1 base, with 12 bases sitting between them. CDR3 loop: CSARDIEDWNTGELFF. The CDR3 DNA sequence: TGCAGTGCTAGAGACATAGAGGACTGGAACACCGGGGAGCTGTTTTTT.

This clonotype has more than one count but fewer than ten. In DNA form, the CDR3 reads TGTGCCATCAGTCACCAGGACAGGGACAACACCGGGGAGCTGTTTTTT. Encoded protein: CAISHQDRDNTGELFF. This chain joins TRBV10-3 and TRBJ2-2, with 8 bases that match TRBD1. The V gene's germline CDR1 is ENHRY and CDR2 SYGVKD. V lost 5 bases to trimming and J lost 2 bases; unmatched junction nucleotides: 7. The CDR3 loop spans 16 amino acids.

The chain has TRBV20-1 and TRBJ2-3; either TRBD1 or TRBD2 may supply D (7 bases each). Per the germline V gene, CDR1 is DFQATT and CDR2 is SNEGSKA (reference sequence). This CDR3 has 15 amino acids. Trimming stripped 6 bases from V and 7 bases from J, with 23 bases between. This chain's CDR3 is CSAQRARGGGNTQYF. CDR3 nucleotides: TGCAGTGCCCAGAGGGCCAGGGGGGGAGGAAATACGCAGTATTTT.

The chain is built from TRBV7-8 and TRBJ2-7, with a possible D match to TRBD2 (5 bases). The CDR3 spans 14 residues. Trimming cost V 1 base and J 8 bases, with 15 bases left between them. CDR1 and CDR2 (germline): SGHVS, FQNEAQ. The CDR3, as DNA: TGTGCCAGCAGCTTAGAACGGGAACTAGTAAAGCAGTACTTC. It specifies CASSLERELVKQYF.

The CDR3 sequence is CASSGRSDRAYEQYF. The CDR3 nucleotides are TGTGCCAGCAGTGGTCGATCGGACAGGGCTTACGAGCAGTACTTC. The rearrangement joins TRBV2 to TRBJ2-7, with 8 bases identical to TRBD1. CDR1 is SNHLY and CDR2 is FYNNEI in the germline V gene. V lost 4 bases, J lost 4 bases, and 9 bases stayed unmatched. The CDR3 runs 15 residues.

This clonotype came up many times. The chain is built from TRBV2 and TRBJ1-6; possible D gene TRBD1, 5 bases. The CDR3 is 12 residues long. The V gene lost 10 bases and the J gene lost 5 bases, with 9 bases spanning the gap. Germline lookup yields CDR1 SNHLY and CDR2 FYNNEI. CDR3 DNA: TGTGCCAAGGGGCAGAATAATTCACCCCTCCACTTT. Its protein is CAKGQNNSPLHF.

This clonotype was detected a few times. This chain uses TRBV2 with TRBJ1-5; a possible D gene is TRBD1 (5 bases). Deletions cut 4 bases from V and 2 bases from J, with 18 bases between. Germline CDR1 reads SNHLY; CDR2 reads FYNNEI. The CDR3 contains 17 residues. The CDR3 protein is CASSAPKRVGGNQPQHF. In DNA, the CDR3 is TGTGCCAGCAGTGCCCCGAAGAGGGTAGGGGGCAATCAGCCCCAGCATTTT.

This clonotype was detected only a few times. The chain is built from TRBV24-1 and TRBJ2-7; maybe TRBD1 (5 bases). CDR1 and CDR2 from the germline V gene are KGHDR and SFDVKD. The germline V and J ends were trimmed by 3 bases and 2 bases, with 13 bases remaining between them. The CDR3 has 15 amino acids. The CDR3 sequence: CATSDPSRQPYEQYF. For the CDR3, the DNA is TGTGCCACCAGTGATCCAAGTAGACAGCCCTACGAGCAGTACTTC.

As to this clonotype: Possible read error: a much larger clone is one base away. The V and J genes are TRBV7-4 and TRBJ2-7, with 9 bases identical to TRBD2. TRBJ2-5 explains the end of the DNA better; the J call may be wrong. CDR3 size: 14 residues. CDR1 and CDR2 from the germline V gene are SGHVT and SQSDAQ. The CDR3 loop reads CAGSREREAETQYF. The CDR3 nucleotides are TGTGCCGGCAGCCGGGAGCGGGAGGCGGAGACCCAGTACTTC.